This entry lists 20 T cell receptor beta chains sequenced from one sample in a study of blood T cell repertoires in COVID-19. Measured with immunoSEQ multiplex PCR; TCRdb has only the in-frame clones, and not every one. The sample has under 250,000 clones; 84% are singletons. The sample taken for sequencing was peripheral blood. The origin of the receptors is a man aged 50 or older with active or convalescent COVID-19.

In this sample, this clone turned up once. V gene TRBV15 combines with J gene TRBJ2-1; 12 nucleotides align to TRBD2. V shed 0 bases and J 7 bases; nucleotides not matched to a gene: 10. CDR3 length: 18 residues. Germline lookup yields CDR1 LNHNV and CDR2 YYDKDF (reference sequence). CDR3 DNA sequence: TGTGCCACCAGCAGAGAGACTAGCGGGAGATCTTTGGAGAATGAGCAGTTCTTC. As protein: CATSRETSGRSLENEQFF.

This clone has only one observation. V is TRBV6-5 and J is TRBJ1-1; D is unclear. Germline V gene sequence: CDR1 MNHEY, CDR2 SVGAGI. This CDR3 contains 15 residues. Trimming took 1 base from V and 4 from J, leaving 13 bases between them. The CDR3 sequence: CASSYWRGSGTEAFF. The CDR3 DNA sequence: TGTGCCAGCAGTTACTGGCGTGGGTCGGGCACTGAAGCTTTCTTT.

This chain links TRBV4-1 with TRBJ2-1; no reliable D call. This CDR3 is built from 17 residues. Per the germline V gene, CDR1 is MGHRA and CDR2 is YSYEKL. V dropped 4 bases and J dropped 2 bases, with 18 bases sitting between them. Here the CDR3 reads CASSPLPWRSTYNEQFF. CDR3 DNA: TGCGCCAGCAGCCCCCTCCCTTGGCGGAGTACCTACAATGAGCAGTTCTTC.

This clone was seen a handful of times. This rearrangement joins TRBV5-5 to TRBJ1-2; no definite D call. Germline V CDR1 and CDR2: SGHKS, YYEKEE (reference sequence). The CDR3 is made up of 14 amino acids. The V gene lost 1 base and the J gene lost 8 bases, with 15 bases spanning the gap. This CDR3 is CASSLYKGAGGYTF. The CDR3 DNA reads TGTGCCAGCAGCTTGTACAAGGGAGCGGGCGGCTACACCTTC.

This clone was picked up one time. CDR3 amino acids: CASSQGGAIYF. The CDR3 region has the DNA TGTGCCAGCAGCCAAGGGGGGGCCATATATTTT. This chain connects TRBV3-1 (or the pseudogene TRBV3-2) to TRBJ1-3; TRBD1 might be the D (5 bases). The CDR3 covers 11 residues. V was cut by 1 base and J by 11 bases, with 6 bases left in between. Per the germline V gene, CDR1 is LGHDT and CDR2 is YNNKEL (reference sequence).

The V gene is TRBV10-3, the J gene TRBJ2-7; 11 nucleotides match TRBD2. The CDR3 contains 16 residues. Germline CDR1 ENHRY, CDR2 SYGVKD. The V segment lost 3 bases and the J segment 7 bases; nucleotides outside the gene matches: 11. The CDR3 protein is CAISEGGLAGGGEQYF. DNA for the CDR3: TGTGCCATCAGTGAAGGGGGCCTAGCGGGAGGAGGGGAGCAGTACTTC.

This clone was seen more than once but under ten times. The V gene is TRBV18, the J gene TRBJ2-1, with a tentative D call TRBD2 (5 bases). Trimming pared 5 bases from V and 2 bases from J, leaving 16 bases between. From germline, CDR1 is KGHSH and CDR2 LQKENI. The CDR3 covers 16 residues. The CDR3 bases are TGTGCCAGCTCAACCACCCCGAGGGCGGCCTACAATGAGCAGTTCTTC. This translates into CASSTTPRAAYNEQFF.

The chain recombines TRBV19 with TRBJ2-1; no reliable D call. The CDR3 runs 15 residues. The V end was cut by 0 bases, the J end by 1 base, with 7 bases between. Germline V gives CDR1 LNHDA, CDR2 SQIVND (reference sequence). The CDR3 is CASSIESGSYNEQFF. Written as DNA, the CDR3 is TGTGCCAGTAGTATAGAGTCGGGTTCCTACAATGAGCAGTTCTTC.

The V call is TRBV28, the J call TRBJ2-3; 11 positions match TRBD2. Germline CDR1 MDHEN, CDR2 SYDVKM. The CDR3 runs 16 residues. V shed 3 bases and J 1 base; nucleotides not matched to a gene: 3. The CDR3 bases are TGTGCCAGCAGTTTCCTAGCGGGAGGTGGCACAGATACGCAGTATTTT. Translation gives CASSFLAGGGTDTQYF. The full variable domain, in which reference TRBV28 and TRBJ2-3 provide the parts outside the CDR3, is DVKVTQSSRYLVKRTGEKVFLECVQDMDHENMFWYRQDPGLGLRLIYFSYDVKMKEKGDIPEGYSVSREKKERFSLILESASTNQTSMYLCASSFLAGGGTDTQYFGPGTRLTVL.

CDR3 in DNA: TGTGCCAGCAGCTTTATGATCGCGGCCAGGGGGCATGACACAGATACGCAGTATTTT. Protein product: CASSFMIAARGHDTDTQYF. The chain links TRBV5-6 to TRBJ2-3; 8 bases agree with TRBD1. The V segment lost 2 bases and the J segment 2 bases; nucleotides outside the gene matches: 16. Germline assignment: CDR1 SGHDT and CDR2 YYEEEE. The CDR3 spans 19 residues.

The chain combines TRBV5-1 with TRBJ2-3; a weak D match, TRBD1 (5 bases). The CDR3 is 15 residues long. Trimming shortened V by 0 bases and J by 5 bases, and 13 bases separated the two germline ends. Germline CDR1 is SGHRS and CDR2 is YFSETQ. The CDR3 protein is CASSLAVRGGDTQYF. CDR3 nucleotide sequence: TGCGCCAGCAGCTTGGCCGTTAGGGGTGGAGATACGCAGTATTTT.

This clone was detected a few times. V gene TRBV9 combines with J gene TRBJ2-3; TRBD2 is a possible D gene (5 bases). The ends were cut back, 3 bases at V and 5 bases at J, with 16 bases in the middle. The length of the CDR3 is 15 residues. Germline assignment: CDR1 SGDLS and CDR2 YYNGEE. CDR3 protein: CASSATSIGLDTQYF. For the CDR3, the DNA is TGTGCCAGCAGCGCCACTAGTATCGGGTTAGATACGCAGTATTTT. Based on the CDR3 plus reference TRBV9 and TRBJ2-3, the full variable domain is DSGVTQTPKHLITATGQRVTLRCSPRSGDLSVYWYQQSLDQGLQFLIQYYNGEERAKGNILERFSAQQFPDLHSELNLSSLELGDSALYFCASSATSIGLDTQYFGPGTRLTVL.

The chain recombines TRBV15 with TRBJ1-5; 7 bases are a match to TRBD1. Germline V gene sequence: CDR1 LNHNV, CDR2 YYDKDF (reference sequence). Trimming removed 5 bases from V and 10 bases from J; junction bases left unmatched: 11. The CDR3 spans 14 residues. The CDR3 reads CATSEPRDSRPQHF. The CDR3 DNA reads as TGTGCCACCAGCGAACCCCGGGACAGTCGACCCCAGCATTTT.

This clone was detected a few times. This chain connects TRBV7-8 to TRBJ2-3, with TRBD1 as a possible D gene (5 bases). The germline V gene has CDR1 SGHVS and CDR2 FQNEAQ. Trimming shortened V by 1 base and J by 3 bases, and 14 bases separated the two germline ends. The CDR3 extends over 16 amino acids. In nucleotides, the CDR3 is TGTGCCAGCAGCTTAGATGGCAGGGTAACAACAGATACGCAGTATTTT. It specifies CASSLDGRVTTDTQYF.

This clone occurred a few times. CDR3: CASSGALHGQAQETQYF. Here the CDR3 DNA reads TGTGCCAGCAGCGGCGCCCTCCACGGACAGGCTCAGGAGACCCAGTACTTC. This chain uses TRBV9 with TRBJ2-5, with TRBD1 identical over 7 bases. The CDR3 length is 17 residues. Germline-derived CDR1 and CDR2 are SGDLS and YYNGEE. Trimming took 3 bases from V and 5 from J; bases not matched to a gene: 16. The complete variable domain, with remaining parts taken from reference TRBV9 and TRBJ2-5, reads DSGVTQTPKHLITATGQRVTLRCSPRSGDLSVYWYQQSLDQGLQFLIQYYNGEERAKGNILERFSAQQFPDLHSELNLSSLELGDSALYFCASSGALHGQAQETQYFGPGTRLLVL.

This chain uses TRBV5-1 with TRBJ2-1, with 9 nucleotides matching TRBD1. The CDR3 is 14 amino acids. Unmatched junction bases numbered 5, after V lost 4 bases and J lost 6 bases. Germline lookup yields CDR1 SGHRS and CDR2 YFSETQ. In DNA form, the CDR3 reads TGCGCCAGCAGCGGGGGACAGGGCCTCAATGAGCAGTTCTTC. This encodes CASSGGQGLNEQFF.

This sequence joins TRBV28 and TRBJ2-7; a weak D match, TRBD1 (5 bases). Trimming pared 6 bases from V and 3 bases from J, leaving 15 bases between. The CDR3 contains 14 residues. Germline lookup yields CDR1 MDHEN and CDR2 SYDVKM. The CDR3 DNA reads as TGTGCCAGCAGACCCGACAGCCCAGTCTACGAGCAGTACTTC. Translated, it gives CASRPDSPVYEQYF. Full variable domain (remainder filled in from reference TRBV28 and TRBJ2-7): DVKVTQSSRYLVKRTGEKVFLECVQDMDHENMFWYRQDPGLGLRLIYFSYDVKMKEKGDIPEGYSVSREKKERFSLILESASTNQTSMYLCASRPDSPVYEQYFGPGTRLTVT.

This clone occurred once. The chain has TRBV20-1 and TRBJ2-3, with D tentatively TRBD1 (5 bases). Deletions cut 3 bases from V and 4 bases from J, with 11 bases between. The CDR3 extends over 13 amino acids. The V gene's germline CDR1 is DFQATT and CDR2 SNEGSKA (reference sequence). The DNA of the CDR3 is TGCAGTGCTAGTACAGGCACATCAGATACGCAGTATTTT. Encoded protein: CSASTGTSDTQYF.

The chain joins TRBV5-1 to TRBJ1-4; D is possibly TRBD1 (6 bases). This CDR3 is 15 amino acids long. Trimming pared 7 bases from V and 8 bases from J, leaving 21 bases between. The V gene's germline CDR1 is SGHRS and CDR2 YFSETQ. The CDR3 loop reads CASGRGGTNGEKLFF. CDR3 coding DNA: TGCGCCAGCGGTAGAGGGGGAACCAATGGGGAAAAACTGTTTTTT.

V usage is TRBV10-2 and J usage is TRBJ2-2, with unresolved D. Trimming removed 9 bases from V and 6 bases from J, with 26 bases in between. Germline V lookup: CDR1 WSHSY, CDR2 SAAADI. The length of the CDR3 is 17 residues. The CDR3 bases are TGCGCCAGTCAGTCCCTATGGGTGGAGAGGAGCGCCGGGGAGCTGTTTTTT. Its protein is CASQSLWVERSAGELFF.